A selection of T cell receptor beta chains follows, all from one sample in a study of T cell repertoires in cytomegalovirus infection. These TCRs' antigens remain unknown. In TCRdb, the reads were re-called with MiXCR into one record per CDR3 protein. The table includes 400,000 to 600,000 distinct CDR3 sequences, under 55% detected once. Sequenced here: cultured PBMCs, sampled from culture after CMV antigen stimulation. These receptors were obtained from a human donor in good health (CMV status not recorded). Some clones in this sample may be carry-over from other donors' samples. Both conserved end residues are part of each CDR3. D genes are given only for firm matches. Clone size is shown for a subset of rows, as once, few, many or a class of expanded clone.

J: TRBJ2-1; V: TRBV7-8; D: TRBD1; size: NA; CDR3: CASRHTGGEQFF; DNA: TGTGCCAGCAGGCACACAGGGGGTGAGCAGTTCTTC
J: TRBJ1-5; V: TRBV30; D: TRBD1; size: once; CDR3: CAWSVGQGLKQPQHF; DNA: TGTGCCTGGAGTGTGGGACAGGGTCTAAAACAGCCCCAGCATTTT
J: TRBJ1-5; V: TRBV6-2/TRBV6-3; D: TRBD1; size: NA; CDR3: CASSVGDRGQPQHF; DNA: TGTGCCAGCAGCGTAGGGGACAGGGGGCAGCCCCAGCATTTT
J: TRBJ1-2; V: TRBV7-8; D: TRBD1; size: few; CDR3: CASSLDRDRGGGYTF; DNA: TGTGCCAGCAGCTTAGACCGGGACAGGGGCGGTGGCTACACCTTC
J: TRBJ2-1; V: TRBV7-4; D: TRBD1; size: few; CDR3: CASSPGQGGSYNEQFF; DNA: TGTGCCAGCAGCCCGGGACAGGGGGGATCTTACAATGAGCAGTTCTTC
J: TRBJ2-1; V: TRBV7-8; D: NA; size: NA; CDR3: CASSFLRNEQFF; DNA: TGTGCCAGCAGCTTTCTGCGCAATGAGCAGTTCTTC
J: TRBJ2-5; V: TRBV6-8; D: TRBD1; size: NA; CDR3: CASSYSGQTETQYF; DNA: TGTGCCAGCAGTTACTCGGGACAGACGGAGACCCAGTACTTC
J: TRBJ2-3; V: TRBV20-1; D: TRBD2; size: few; CDR3: CSAPTSGNTDTQYF; DNA: TGCAGTGCCCCGACTAGCGGGAACACAGATACGCAGTATTTT
J: TRBJ2-7; V: TRBV7-2; D: NA; size: NA; CDR3: CASSLIPGYEQYF; DNA: TGTGCCAGCAGTCTAATTCCGGGGTACGAGCAGTACTTC
J: TRBJ1-1; V: TRBV6-2/TRBV6-3; D: NA; size: NA; CDR3: CASTRGQGWFTEAFF; DNA: TGTGCCAGCACCCGAGGGCAGGGGTGGTTCACTGAAGCTTTCTTT
J: TRBJ1-1; V: TRBV7-2; D: NA; size: few; CDR3: CASSLIITLGRNTEAFF; DNA: TGTGCCAGCAGCTTAATAATCACCCTCGGGAGGAACACTGAAGCTTTCTTT
J: TRBJ1-4; V: TRBV7-8; D: NA; size: many; CDR3: CASSLGPGTGTEKLFF; DNA: TGTGCCAGCAGCTTAGGGCCGGGTACGGGTACTGAAAAACTGTTTTTT
J: TRBJ1-4; V: TRBV7-2; D: NA; size: many; CDR3: CASSFRGGVQNEKLFF; DNA: TGTGCCAGCAGCTTCCGCGGAGGGGTCCAAAATGAAAAACTGTTTTTT
J: TRBJ1-1; V: TRBV5-1; D: NA; size: NA; CDR3: CASSPRGITEAFF; DNA: TGCGCCAGCAGCCCCAGGGGTATCACTGAAGCTTTCTTT
J: TRBJ2-3; V: TRBV7-8; D: NA; size: NA; CDR3: CASSSSADTQYF; DNA: TGTGCCAGCAGCTCCTCCGCGGATACGCAGTATTTT
J: TRBJ1-6; V: TRBV7-9; D: NA; size: once; CDR3: CASSLTSGATLHF; DNA: TGTGCCAGCAGCCTGACTTCAGGGGCAACCCTCCACTTT
J: TRBJ1-5; V: TRBV27; D: TRBD1; size: NA; CDR3: CASSSGQGRVQPQHF; DNA: TGTGCCAGCAGTTCGGGACAGGGGAGGGTCCAGCCCCAGCATTTT
J: TRBJ2-1; V: TRBV20-1; D: TRBD2; size: few; CDR3: CSARVLAAQTYNEQFF; DNA: TGCAGTGCTAGAGTCCTAGCGGCTCAAACCTACAATGAGCAGTTCTTC
J: TRBJ1-5; V: TRBV7-8; D: NA; size: few; CDR3: CASSLRGGDQPQHF; DNA: TGTGCCAGCAGCTTAAGGGGGGGCGATCAGCCCCAGCATTTT
J: TRBJ2-1; V: TRBV27; D: NA; size: once; CDR3: CASGRFDEQFF; DNA: TGTGCCAGCGGTAGATTCGATGAGCAGTTCTTC
J: TRBJ1-5; V: TRBV20-1; D: NA; size: NA; CDR3: CSARPWGGGTYSNQPQHF; DNA: TGCAGTGCTAGACCATGGGGTGGGGGCACCTATAGCAATCAGCCCCAGCATTTT
J: TRBJ1-1; V: TRBV6-1; D: TRBD1; size: NA; CDR3: CASSAHRGDGGTEAFF; DNA: TGTGCCAGCAGTGCTCACAGGGGGGATGGGGGCACTGAAGCTTTCTTT
J: TRBJ1-3; V: TRBV7-2; D: NA; size: NA; CDR3: CASSPAANSGNTIYF; DNA: TGTGCCAGCAGCCCGGCAGCAAACTCTGGAAACACCATATATTTT
J: TRBJ1-2; V: TRBV12-3/TRBV12-4; D: NA; size: NA; CDR3: CASSLRGYNYGYTF; DNA: TGTGCCAGCAGTTTAAGGGGGTACAACTATGGCTACACCTTC
J: TRBJ2-2; V: TRBV11-2; D: NA; size: many; CDR3: CASSYRARELFF; DNA: TGTGCCAGCAGCTACCGGGCCAGGGAGCTGTTTTTT
J: TRBJ2-7; V: TRBV7-9; D: NA; size: NA; CDR3: CASSPGRGDEQYF; DNA: TGTGCCAGCAGCCCCGGGCGAGGAGACGAGCAGTACTTC
J: TRBJ2-1; V: TRBV11-2; D: TRBD2; size: NA; CDR3: CASSLETSGRSYNEQFF; DNA: TGTGCCAGCAGCTTAGAAACTAGCGGGAGGTCCTACAATGAGCAGTTCTTC
J: TRBJ2-3; V: TRBV29-1; D: NA; size: NA; CDR3: CSVLGGSSFRADTQYF; DNA: TGCAGCGTTCTAGGAGGGTCGAGCTTTCGGGCAGATACGCAGTATTTT
J: TRBJ2-1; V: TRBV7-8; D: TRBD1; size: few; CDR3: CASSLARWTGRYNEQFF; DNA: TGTGCCAGCAGCTTAGCGCGCTGGACAGGACGCTACAATGAGCAGTTCTTC